The T cell receptor beta chain described here comes from a study of blood T cell repertoires in COVID-19. Cohort 3 recovery required two negative PCRs, clearance, or symptom resolution. Sequenced by immunoSEQ multiplex PCR; TCRdb stores in-frame clones only, minus some. The data contain about 160,000 clones, approximately 80% of them singletons. Trimming took 0 bases from V and 5 from J, leaving 17 bases between them. The CDR3 totals 16 residues. The germline V gene has CDR1 KGHSH and CDR2 LQKENI. The origin of this receptor is a man aged 35-49 years who had recovered from COVID-19. The sample taken for sequencing was PBMCs or T cells enriched from blood (not recorded which). V usage is TRBV18 and J usage is TRBJ2-7; tentative D call: TRBD2 (5 bases). In DNA, the CDR3 is TGTGCCAGCTCACCACCGGGCTCTTCTAGCCCCAACGAGCAGTACTTC. Amino acids: CASSPPGSSSPNEQYF.